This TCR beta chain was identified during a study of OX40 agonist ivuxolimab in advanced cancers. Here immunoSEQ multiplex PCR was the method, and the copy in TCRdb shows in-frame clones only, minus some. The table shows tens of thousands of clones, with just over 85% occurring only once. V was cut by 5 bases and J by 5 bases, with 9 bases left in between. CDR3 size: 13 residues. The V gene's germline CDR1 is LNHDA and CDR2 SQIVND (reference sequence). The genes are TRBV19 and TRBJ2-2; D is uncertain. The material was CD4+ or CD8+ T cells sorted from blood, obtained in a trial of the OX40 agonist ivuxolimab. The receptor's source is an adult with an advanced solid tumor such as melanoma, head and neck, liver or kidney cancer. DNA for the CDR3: TGTGCCAGTAGTTCCCCCGGAACCGGGGAGCTGTTTTTT. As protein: CASSSPGTGELFF.